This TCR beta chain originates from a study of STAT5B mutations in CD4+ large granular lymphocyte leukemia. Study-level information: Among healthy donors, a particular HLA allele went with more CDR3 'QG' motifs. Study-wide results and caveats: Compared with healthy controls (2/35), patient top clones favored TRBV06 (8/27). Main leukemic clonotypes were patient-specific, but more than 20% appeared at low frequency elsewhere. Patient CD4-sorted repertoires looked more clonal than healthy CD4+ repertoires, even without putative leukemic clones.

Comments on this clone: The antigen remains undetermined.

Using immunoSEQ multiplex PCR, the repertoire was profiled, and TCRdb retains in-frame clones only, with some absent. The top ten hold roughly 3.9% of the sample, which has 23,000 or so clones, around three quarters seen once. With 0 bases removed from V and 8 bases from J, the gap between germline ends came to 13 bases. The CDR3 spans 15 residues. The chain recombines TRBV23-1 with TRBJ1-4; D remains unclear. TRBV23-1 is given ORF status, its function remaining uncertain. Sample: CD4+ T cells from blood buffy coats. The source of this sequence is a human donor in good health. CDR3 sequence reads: CASSQSWVMNEKLFF. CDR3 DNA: TGCGCCAGCAGTCAATCGTGGGTCATGAACGAAAAACTGTTTTTT.